This TCR beta chain was retrieved from a study of cytomegalovirus exposure and HLA in healthy donors. Germline CDR1 reads SEHNR; CDR2 reads FQNEAQ (reference sequence). Trimming pared 2 bases from V and 0 bases from J, leaving 5 bases between. This CDR3 has 15 residues. 13 Jbeta primers and 60 Vbeta primers were used for the PCR. Some clones are missing from TCRdb's copy, which holds only in-frame ones; the method was immunoSEQ multiplex PCR. The table includes approximately 150,000 clones, around 80% detected once. This chain joins TRBV7-9 and TRBJ2-6; D is ambiguous. The receptor was isolated from a man in his forties in good health and CMV-seropositive. Sequencing was performed on PBMCs. The CDR3 DNA reads TGTGCCAGCAGCTTACAGGTCTCTGGGGCCAACGTCCTGACTTTC. It codes for CASSLQVSGANVLTF.